These T cell receptor beta chains were read from a single sample in a study of OX40 agonist ivuxolimab in advanced cancers. Some clones are missing from TCRdb's copy, which holds only in-frame ones; the method was immunoSEQ multiplex PCR. The repertoire consists of nearly 110,000 clones, with approximately 90% occurring once and the leading ten covering roughly 1.1%. Specimen: CD4+ or CD8+ T cells sorted from blood, collected in a trial of the OX40 agonist ivuxolimab. These receptors were collected from an adult with an advanced solid tumor such as melanoma, head and neck, liver or kidney cancer. The conserved cysteine and the conserved F or W are not part of the CDR3 here. Each record gives: V gene, CDR3 protein.

TRBV6-5 ASSVGQGFYEQY
TRBV7-2 ASSTTNGELF
TRBV7-8 ASSPGSWETQY
TRBV5-1 ASSPYQGSGSYNEQF
TRBV7-7 ASSRVKDTGELF
TRBV6-1 ASSEPSRGSYEQY
TRBV7-3 ASSLGSNSGANVLT
TRBV6-1 ASSGLGTPAETQY
TRBV9 ASSVGSGTYQETQY
TRBV6-5 ASTRTASSGNTIY
TRBV18 ASSLGILTEAF
TRBV19 ASSITLGGRTDTQY
TRBV18 ASSPPSTYEQY
TRBV7-2 ASSLVSSQPQH
TRBV28 ASSFLRELAGGGGTGELF
TRBV18 ASSPTGIGSYEQY
TRBV11-2 ASSIISGASTDTQY
TRBV27 ASSSTGTSGGYTDTQY
TRBV5-3 ARARGEGIADQSENTGELF
TRBV4-2 ASSQEWGTTEAF
TRBV5-1 ASSRDGSSGNTIY
TRBV6-6 ASTPSGVRYEQY
TRBV25-1 ASSETDTQY
TRBV19 ASSTILPTGTEAF
TRBV25-1 ASSEWTSGRSEQF